This TCR beta chain derives from a study of T cells in Graves' hyperthyroidism and ophthalmopathy. Study-wide points: Separating ophthalmopathy from stable hyperthyroidism was achieved by a 13 V-J model. Among thyroid clonotypes expanded above 0.001, most also appeared in blood.

RNA transcripts provided the source from which TCR beta CDR3 regions were amplified. In the first-round RT-PCR of the TCR CDR3, the HTBI primer set was used. Each CDR3 protein gets one entry after TCRdb re-called the multiplex PCR reads with MiXCR. The table shows about 410,000 distinct CDR3 sequences, with under 15% occurring only once. Around 10 ml fresh peripheral blood yielded the PBMCs. V lost 2 bases to trimming and J lost 5 bases, with 19 bases between them. Germline loops: CDR1 MNHEY, CDR2 SMNVEV (reference sequence). The CDR3 covers 17 residues. This clonotype was seen repeatedly, ten times or more. Its antigen is undetermined.

The TCR sequence derives from a young man with Graves' ophthalmopathy. Material: blood. The V and J genes are TRBV27 and TRBJ2-1, with D uncertain. CDR3 DNA: TGTGCCAGCAGTTTAGTGGGCAGCCCGACTCGAAACAATGAGCAGTTCTTC. It codes for CASSLVGSPTRNNEQFF.